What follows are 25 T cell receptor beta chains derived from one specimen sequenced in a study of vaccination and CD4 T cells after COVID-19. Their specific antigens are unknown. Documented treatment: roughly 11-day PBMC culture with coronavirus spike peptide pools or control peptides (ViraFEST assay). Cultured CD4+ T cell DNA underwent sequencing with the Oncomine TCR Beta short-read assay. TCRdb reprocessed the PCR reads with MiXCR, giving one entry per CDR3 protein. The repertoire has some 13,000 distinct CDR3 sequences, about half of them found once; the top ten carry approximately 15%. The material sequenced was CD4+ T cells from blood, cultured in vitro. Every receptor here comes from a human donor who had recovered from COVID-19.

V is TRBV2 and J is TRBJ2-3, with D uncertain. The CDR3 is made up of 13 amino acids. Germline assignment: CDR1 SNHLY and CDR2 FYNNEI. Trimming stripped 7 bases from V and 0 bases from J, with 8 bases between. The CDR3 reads CASTVFSTDTQYF. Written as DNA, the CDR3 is TGTGCCAGCACGGTGTTTAGCACAGATACGCAGTATTTT.

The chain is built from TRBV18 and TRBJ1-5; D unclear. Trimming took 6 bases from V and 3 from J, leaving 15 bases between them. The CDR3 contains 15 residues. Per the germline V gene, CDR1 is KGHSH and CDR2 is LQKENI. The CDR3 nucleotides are TGTGCCAGCTCCCGTTCGGGGAATGCCAATCAGCCCCAGCATTTT. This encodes CASSRSGNANQPQHF.

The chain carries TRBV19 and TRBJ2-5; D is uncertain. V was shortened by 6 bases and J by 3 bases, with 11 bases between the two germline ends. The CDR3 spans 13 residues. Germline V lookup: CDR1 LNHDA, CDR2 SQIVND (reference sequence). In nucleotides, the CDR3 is TGTGCCAGTAGCCGTGCCCCAAAAGAGACCCAGTACTTC. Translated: CASSRAPKETQYF. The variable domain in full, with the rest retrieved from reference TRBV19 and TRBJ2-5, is DGGITQSPKYLFRKEGQNVTLSCEQNLNHDAMYWYRQDPGQGLRLIYYSQIVNDFQKGDIAEGYSVSREKKESFPLTVTSAQKNPTAFYLCASSRAPKETQYFGPGTRLLVL.

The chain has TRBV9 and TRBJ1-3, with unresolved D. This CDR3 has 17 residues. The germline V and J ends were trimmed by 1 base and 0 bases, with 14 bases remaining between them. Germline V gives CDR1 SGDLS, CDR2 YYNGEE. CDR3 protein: CASSVYGSRGSGNTIYF. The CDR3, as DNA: TGTGCCAGCAGCGTATATGGGTCCCGTGGCTCTGGAAACACCATATATTTT.

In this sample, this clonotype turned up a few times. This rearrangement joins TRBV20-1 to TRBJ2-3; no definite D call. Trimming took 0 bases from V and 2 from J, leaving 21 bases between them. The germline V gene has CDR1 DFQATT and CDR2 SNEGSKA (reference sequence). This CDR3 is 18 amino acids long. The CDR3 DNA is TGCAGTGCTAGAGATCCCTCCGGACGGAGCCTCCACACAGATACGCAGTATTTT. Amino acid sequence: CSARDPSGRSLHTDTQYF.

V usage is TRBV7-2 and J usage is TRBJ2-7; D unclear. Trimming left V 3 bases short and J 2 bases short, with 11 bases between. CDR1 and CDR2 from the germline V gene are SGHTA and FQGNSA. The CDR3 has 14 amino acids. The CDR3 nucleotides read TGTGCCAGCAGCTTGTCCGGACGTACCTACGAGCAGTACTTC. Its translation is CASSLSGRTYEQYF.

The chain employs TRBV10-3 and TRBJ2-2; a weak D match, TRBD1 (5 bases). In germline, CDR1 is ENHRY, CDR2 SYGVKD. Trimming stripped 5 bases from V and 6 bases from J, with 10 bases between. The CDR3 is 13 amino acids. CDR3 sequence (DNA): TGTGCCATCAGTCAGACAGTGCCCGGGGAGCTGTTTTTT. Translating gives CAISQTVPGELFF.

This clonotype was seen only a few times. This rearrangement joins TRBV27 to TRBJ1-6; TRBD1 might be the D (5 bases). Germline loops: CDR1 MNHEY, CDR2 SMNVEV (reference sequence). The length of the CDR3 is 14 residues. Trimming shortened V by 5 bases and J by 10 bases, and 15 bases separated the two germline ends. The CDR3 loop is CASSPRTGPSPLHF. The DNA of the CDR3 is TGTGCCAGCAGTCCAAGAACAGGTCCCTCACCCCTCCACTTT.

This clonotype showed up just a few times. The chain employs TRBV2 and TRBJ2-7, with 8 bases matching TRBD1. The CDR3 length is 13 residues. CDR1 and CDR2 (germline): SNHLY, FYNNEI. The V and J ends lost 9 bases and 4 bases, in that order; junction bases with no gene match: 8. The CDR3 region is CASGKTGVYEQYF. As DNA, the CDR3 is TGTGCCAGTGGGAAGACAGGGGTTTACGAGCAGTACTTC.

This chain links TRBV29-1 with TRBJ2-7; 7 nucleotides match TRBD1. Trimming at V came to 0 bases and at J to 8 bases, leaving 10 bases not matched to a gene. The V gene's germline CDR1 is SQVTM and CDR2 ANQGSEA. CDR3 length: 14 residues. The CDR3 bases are TGCAGCGTTGAAGATGAGGGGACAGCTTACAAGCAGTACTTC. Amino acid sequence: CSVEDEGTAYKQYF.

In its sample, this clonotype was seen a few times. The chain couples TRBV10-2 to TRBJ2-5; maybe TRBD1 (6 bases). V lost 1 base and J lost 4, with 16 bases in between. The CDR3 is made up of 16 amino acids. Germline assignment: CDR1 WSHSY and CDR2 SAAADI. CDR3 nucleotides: TGCGCCAGCAGTGAGTTGACAGGCCGGGGCCCAGAGACCCAGTACTTC. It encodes CASSELTGRGPETQYF.

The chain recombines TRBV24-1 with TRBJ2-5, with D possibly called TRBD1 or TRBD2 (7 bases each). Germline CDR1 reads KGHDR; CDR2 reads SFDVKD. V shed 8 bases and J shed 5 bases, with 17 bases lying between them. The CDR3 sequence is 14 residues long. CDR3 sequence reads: CATIGYQGGETQYF. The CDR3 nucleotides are TGTGCCACCATCGGCTATCAGGGGGGGGAGACCCAGTACTTC.

CDR3 protein: CASKSSGGSGAGELFF. Written as DNA, the CDR3 is TGTGCCAGCAAGTCTAGCGGGGGTTCGGGCGCCGGGGAGCTGTTTTTT. The chain links TRBV2 to TRBJ2-2; TRBD2 matches at 10 bases. This CDR3 is built from 16 residues. J lost 6 bases, V lost 7 bases, and 11 bases had no gene match. The germline V gene encodes CDR1 SNHLY and CDR2 FYNNEI. The full variable domain, completed using reference TRBV2 and TRBJ2-2, is EPEVTQTPSHQVTQMGQEVILRCVPISNHLYFYWYRQILGQKVEFLVSFYNNEISEKSEIFDDQFSVERPDGSNFTLKIRSTKLEDSAMYFCASKSSGGSGAGELFFGEGSRLTVL.

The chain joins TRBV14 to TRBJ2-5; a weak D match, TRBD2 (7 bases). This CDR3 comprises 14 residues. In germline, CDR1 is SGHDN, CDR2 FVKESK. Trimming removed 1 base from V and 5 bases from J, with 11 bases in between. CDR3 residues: CASSQGTRGETQYF. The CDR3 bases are TGTGCCAGCAGCCAAGGGACTAGGGGGGAGACCCAGTACTTC.

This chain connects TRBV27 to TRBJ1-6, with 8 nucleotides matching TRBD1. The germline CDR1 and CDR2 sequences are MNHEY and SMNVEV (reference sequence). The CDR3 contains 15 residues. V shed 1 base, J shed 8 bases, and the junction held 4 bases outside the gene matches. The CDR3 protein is CASSLYRGKDSPLHF. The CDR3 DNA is TGTGCCAGCAGTTTATACAGGGGGAAGGATTCACCCCTCCACTTT.

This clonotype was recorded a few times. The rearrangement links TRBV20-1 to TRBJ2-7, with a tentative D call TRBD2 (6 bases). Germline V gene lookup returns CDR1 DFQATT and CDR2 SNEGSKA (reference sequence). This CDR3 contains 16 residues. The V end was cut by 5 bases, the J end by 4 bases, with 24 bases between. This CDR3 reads CSARPIREGRMYEQYF. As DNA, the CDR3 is TGCAGTGCTCGACCGATCCGGGAAGGGAGGATGTACGAGCAGTACTTC.

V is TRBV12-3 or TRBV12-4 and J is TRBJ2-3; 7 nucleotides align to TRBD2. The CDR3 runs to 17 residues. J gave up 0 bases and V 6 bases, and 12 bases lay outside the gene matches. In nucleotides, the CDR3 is TGTGCCAGCAGACCTACCCTCGTGCGGGGGAGCACAGATACGCAGTATTTT. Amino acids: CASRPTLVRGSTDTQYF.

The CDR3 region is CASSLHPGQGVQETQYF. The CDR3 DNA reads as TGTGCCAGCAGTCTCCACCCGGGACAGGGGGTGCAAGAGACCCAGTACTTC. The chain is built from TRBV28 and TRBJ2-5; 11 bases align to TRBD1. Germline lookup yields CDR1 MDHEN and CDR2 SYDVKM. CDR3 length: 17 residues. After removal of 5 bases from V and 2 bases from J, the junction contained 10 bases not matched to a gene.

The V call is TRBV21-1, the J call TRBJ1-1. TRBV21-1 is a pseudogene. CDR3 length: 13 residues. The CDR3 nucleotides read TGTGCCAGCAGCAGGGAGCGGTACACTGAAGCTTTCTTT. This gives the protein CASSRERYTEAFF.

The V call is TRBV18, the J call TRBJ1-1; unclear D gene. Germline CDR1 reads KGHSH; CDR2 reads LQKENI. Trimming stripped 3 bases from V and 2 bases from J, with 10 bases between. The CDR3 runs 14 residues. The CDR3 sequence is CASSPQHSNTEAFF. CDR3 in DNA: TGTGCCAGCTCACCCCAACATTCCAACACTGAAGCTTTCTTT.

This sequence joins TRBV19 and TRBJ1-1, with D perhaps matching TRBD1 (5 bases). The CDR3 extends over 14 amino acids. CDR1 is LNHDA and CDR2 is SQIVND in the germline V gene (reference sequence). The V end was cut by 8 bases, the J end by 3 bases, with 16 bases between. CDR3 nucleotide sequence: TGTGCCAGTGGGGGGAGAGCGTTGTACACTGAAGCTTTCTTT. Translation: CASGGRALYTEAFF. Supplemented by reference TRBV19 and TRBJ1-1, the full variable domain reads DGGITQSPKYLFRKEGQNVTLSCEQNLNHDAMYWYRQDPGQGLRLIYYSQIVNDFQKGDIAEGYSVSREKKESFPLTVTSAQKNPTAFYLCASGGRALYTEAFFGQGTRLTVV.

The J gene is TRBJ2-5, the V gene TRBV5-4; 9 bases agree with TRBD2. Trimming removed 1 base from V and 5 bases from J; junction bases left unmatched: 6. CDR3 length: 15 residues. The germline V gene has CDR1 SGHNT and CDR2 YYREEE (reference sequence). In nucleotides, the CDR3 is TGTGCCAGCAGCTTGCGCGCGGGAGGGGGGGAGACCCAGTACTTC. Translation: CASSLRAGGGETQYF.

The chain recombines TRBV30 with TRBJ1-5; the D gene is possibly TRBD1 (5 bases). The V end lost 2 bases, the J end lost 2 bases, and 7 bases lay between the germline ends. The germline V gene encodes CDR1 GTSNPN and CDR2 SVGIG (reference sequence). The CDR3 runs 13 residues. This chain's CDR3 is CAWSWDGNQPQHF. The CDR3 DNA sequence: TGTGCCTGGAGTTGGGACGGCAATCAGCCCCAGCATTTT.

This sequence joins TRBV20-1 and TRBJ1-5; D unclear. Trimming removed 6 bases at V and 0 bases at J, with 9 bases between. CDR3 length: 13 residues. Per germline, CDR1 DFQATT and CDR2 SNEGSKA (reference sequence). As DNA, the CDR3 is TGCAGTGCGTGGGAGTATAGCAATCAGCCCCAGCATTTT. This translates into CSAWEYSNQPQHF.

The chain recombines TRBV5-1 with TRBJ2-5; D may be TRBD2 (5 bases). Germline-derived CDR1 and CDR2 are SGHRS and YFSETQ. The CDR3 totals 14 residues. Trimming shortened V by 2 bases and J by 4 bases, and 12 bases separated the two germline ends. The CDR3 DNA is TGCGCCAGCAGCTTTTTAGGGAGCCGAGAGACCCAGTACTTC. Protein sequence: CASSFLGSRETQYF.